These T cell receptor beta chains were read from a single sample in a study of cytotoxic CD8 clonotypes in ibrutinib-treated CLL. Clones were read by immunoSEQ multiplex PCR, and TCRdb kept only the in-frame ones, dropping some. Of just over 200,000 clones listed, more than 70% are singletons. The sample was PBMCs, taken after 12 months of ibrutinib treatment. The receptors originated from a human donor with chronic lymphocytic leukemia. Each CDR3 is given without its conserved first and last residue. Each record gives: J gene, clone size, D gene, V gene, CDR3 protein. A D gene is named only where the DNA matches it firmly. Clone size appears in some rows only: once, few, many, or a class for an expanded clone.

TRBJ1-1 | - | - | TRBV9 | ASSPEGTLNTEAF
TRBJ2-7 | - | - | TRBV11-2 | ASSLGFGVAGYEQY
TRBJ2-3 | - | - | TRBV5-1 | ASSPPEGAKGDTQY
TRBJ2-1 | - | - | TRBV7-8 | ASSLLGHLYNEQF
TRBJ2-4 | - | - | TRBV28 | ASSLTGQGGTKNIQY
TRBJ2-7 | few | TRBD1 | TRBV5-4 | ASSRLGDRDL
TRBJ2-3 | - | - | TRBV4-2 | ASSLALTSTDTQY
TRBJ2-3 | - | - | TRBV4-2 | ASSPPDNTDTQY
TRBJ1-5 | few | - | TRBV19 | ASSIGRVRFNQPQH
TRBJ1-1 | - | - | TRBV29-1 | SVGGEGTEAF
TRBJ2-2 | few | - | TRBV28 | ASRLFTGELF
TRBJ2-3 | - | - | TRBV11-2 | ASSLVPGMGTDTQY
TRBJ1-3 | - | - | TRBV7-2 | ASSIQGRGTIY
TRBJ2-5 | - | - | TRBV5-4 | ASSTVGEETQY
TRBJ2-7 | - | - | TRBV15 | ATSGPATYEQY
TRBJ2-3 | - | - | TRBV5-1 | ASSLEGYAQY
TRBJ2-5 | - | - | TRBV7-3 | ASSLDIGETQY
TRBJ1-6 | - | TRBD1 | TRBV30 | AWIGTGNPYNSPLH
TRBJ1-2 | once | - | TRBV6-1 | ASRPATFYGYT
TRBJ1-5 | once | - | TRBV30 | AWSTTNNQPQH
TRBJ2-7 | - | - | TRBV7-6 | ASSSGRTNYEQY
TRBJ1-1 | - | - | TRBV27 | ASSLRGEGNTEAF
TRBJ1-2 | - | TRBD1 | TRBV6-5 | ASSYGTGSYGYT
TRBJ2-3 | - | TRBD2 | TRBV7-9 | ASSIGGYTTDTQY
TRBJ2-7 | once | - | TRBV18 | ASSPAEGGAYEQY
TRBJ1-1 | - | TRBD1 | TRBV9 | ASSVGQTTEAF
TRBJ2-1 | - | - | TRBV5-8 | ASSFLGRPYNEQF
TRBJ2-7 | once | TRBD2 | TRBV4-1 | ASSQVTSGGTIYEQY
TRBJ2-2 | - | TRBD1 | TRBV2 | ASRYTGAADTGELF
TRBJ2-5 | - | - | TRBV4-2 | ASSPQGGGGQETQY
TRBJ1-2 | few | - | TRBV20-1 | SVRGWYGYT
TRBJ1-4 | - | - | TRBV6-1 | ASSEKPGRPNEKLF
TRBJ1-5 | few | - | TRBV19 | ASSSAGRDQPQH
TRBJ2-7 | - | - | TRBV7-6 | ASSLTATGSYEQY
TRBJ2-3 | - | - | TRBV14 | ASSRGMDTQY
TRBJ2-7 | - | TRBD2 | TRBV29-1 | SVGEGTYEQY
TRBJ2-3 | - | TRBD2 | TRBV5-1 | ASSLPLAGGPDTQY
TRBJ1-1 | - | - | TRBV7-2 | ASSRGASTEAF
TRBJ1-3 | - | TRBD1 | TRBV4-1 | ASSQPTGGSGNTIY
TRBJ1-6 | once | TRBD1 | TRBV7-6 | ASSLEAGGGNSPLH
TRBJ2-7 | - | TRBD1 | TRBV7-9 | ASSLGTGGHGQY
TRBJ2-7 | - | - | TRBV18 | ASSPGRSYEQY
TRBJ1-5 | - | - | TRBV18 | ASSPDNHYQPQH
TRBJ2-3 | - | TRBD1 | TRBV5-1 | ASSLIGTGTDTQY
TRBJ2-3 | - | TRBD1 | TRBV10-2 | ASSPQGTGLDTQY